The entry below describes one T cell receptor beta chain. These data belong to a study of CD8 T cells in Susac syndrome. Random hexamers served to reverse transcribe roughly 0.5 to 1 ug RNA. An immunoSEQ multiplex PCR amplified TCR beta CDR3 over 54 Vbeta and 13 Jbeta. TCRdb fed the immunoSEQ multiplex PCR reads into MiXCR, producing one record per CDR3 protein. The sample contains about 180,000 distinct CDR3 sequences, around 96% of which appear only once. From blood CD8+ and CD4+ T cells, TCR beta sequences were generated. The multiple sclerosis controls were treatment-naive patients with relapsing-remitting disease that was stable or active. Purification of the CD8+ and CD4+ T cells relied on negative isolation, and TEMRA cells underwent FACS enrichment. Sequenced sample: CD8+ T cells from PBMCs. The clonotype comes from a human donor with multiple sclerosis.

The CDR3 DNA follows: TGTGCCAGCAGCTTAAAGGGACCCCTGTTAGAGCAGTTCTTC. It is translated as CASSLKGPLLEQFF. The V and J genes are TRBV7-2 and TRBJ2-1; D assignment may be TRBD1 or TRBD2 (5 bases each). Trimming pared 2 bases from V and 10 bases from J, leaving 15 bases between. The germline CDR1 and CDR2 sequences are SGHTA and FQGNSA. The CDR3 totals 14 residues.